The present T cell receptor (beta chain) was sequenced within a study of human T cells and chemical hapten exposure. About the research overall: Each patch test put 0.01% DPC on the upper back, and results were read at 6 days.

This clonotype was observed at least ten times. What it recognizes is unknown. The CDR3 covers 11 residues. Per the germline V gene, CDR1 is DFQATT and CDR2 is SNEGSKA (reference sequence). V lost 0 bases, J lost 13 bases, and 4 bases stayed unmatched. The time point: pre-sensitization, week 0. Treatment here: therapeutic diphenylcyclopropenone sensitization with weekly scalp DPC. Regarding the study as a whole: It was expanded TCRs that formed significantly more large CDR3 similarity clusters than controls did. A positive correlation with patch test score was shown by PT1 expanded TCR counts.

MiXCR, applied by TCRdb to the RACE reads, yields one record per CDR3 protein. The repertoire holds 35,000 to 50,000 distinct CDR3 sequences, with 9.5% to 15% as singletons. The input for sequencing was whole blood, taken in connection with sensitization to the hapten diphenylcyclopropenone (DPC). The receptor was derived from a woman between 25 and 40 years old with alopecia areata. Some clones in this sample may be carry-over from other donors' samples. The chain joins TRBV20-1 to TRBJ1-2; TRBD1 aligns across 8 bases. CDR3 region: CSARDGQGGTF. CDR3 DNA: TGCAGTGCTAGAGACGGACAGGGAGGCACCTTC.